One and the same sample provided the 14 T cell receptor beta chains below, sequenced in a study of blood T cell repertoires in COVID-19. Libraries were prepared by immunoSEQ multiplex PCR; TCRdb keeps only in-frame clonotypes and omits some of them. The sample lists roughly 250,000 clones, approximately 90% occurring once. Material for sequencing was peripheral blood. All receptors come from a woman in her forties with acute or convalescent COVID-19.

The chain has TRBV27 and TRBJ2-5, with a weak D call TRBD1 (6 bases). The V end lost 6 bases, the J end lost 5 bases, and 16 bases lay between the germline ends. The CDR3 is 14 amino acids. In germline, CDR1 is MNHEY, CDR2 SMNVEV (reference sequence). Here the CDR3 reads CASSHTDSRETQYF. CDR3 coding DNA: TGTGCCAGCAGCCATACGGACAGTCGTGAGACCCAGTACTTC.

The chain carries TRBV5-4 and TRBJ2-1; D remains unclear. Trimming took off 0 bases at V and 0 bases at J, with 4 bases between the two ends. CDR3 length: 14 residues. Germline V gene sequence: CDR1 SGHNT, CDR2 YYREEE (reference sequence). The CDR3 nucleotides read TGTGCCAGCAGCTTGGGCAGCTCCTACAATGAGCAGTTCTTC. Protein: CASSLGSSYNEQFF.

This clone was seen a single time. V and J are TRBV24-1 and TRBJ2-1; 8 bases match TRBD2. CDR1 and CDR2 from the germline V gene are KGHDR and SFDVKD. CDR3 length: 19 amino acids. The V segment lost 4 bases and the J segment 5 bases; nucleotides outside the gene matches: 18. CDR3 amino acids: CATSESTGGYYLFNNEQFF. The CDR3, as DNA: TGTGCCACCAGTGAATCCACGGGAGGGTACTACCTTTTTAACAATGAGCAGTTCTTC.

The chain recombines TRBV30 with TRBJ1-3; no clear D gene. This CDR3 is built from 13 residues. The germline V gene encodes CDR1 GTSNPN and CDR2 SVGIG (reference sequence). Trimming removed 1 base from V and 0 bases from J, with 4 bases in between. The CDR3 coding sequence is TGTGCCTGGAGTGGAGACTCTGGAAACACCATATATTTT. Its translation is CAWSGDSGNTIYF.

The chain combines TRBV19 with TRBJ1-2; 9 nucleotides align to TRBD1. The CDR3 extends over 13 amino acids. V shed 6 bases, J shed 6 bases, and the junction held 5 bases outside the gene matches. Germline values: CDR1 LNHDA, CDR2 SQIVND (reference sequence). The CDR3 nucleotides are TGTGCCAGTAGGGTACAGGGGGCAGATGGCTACACCTTC. Translation: CASRVQGADGYTF.

This clone was counted once. The V gene is TRBV6-6, the J gene TRBJ1-5; D gene ambiguous. V lost 3 bases and J 4 bases, leaving 10 bases between the germline ends. The CDR3 is made up of 14 amino acids. Germline lookup yields CDR1 MNHNY and CDR2 SVGAGI (reference sequence). The DNA of the CDR3 is TGTGCCAGCAGTTATCCGAGGGAGAATCAGCCCCAGCATTTT. Its translation is CASSYPRENQPQHF.

This rearrangement joins TRBV27 to TRBJ1-2; 8 positions match TRBD1. The CDR3 has 13 residues. Germline values: CDR1 MNHEY, CDR2 SMNVEV (reference sequence). J gave up 7 bases and V 5 bases, and 6 bases lay outside the gene matches. CDR3 nucleotide sequence: TGTGCCAGCAGTCCCGGACAGGGTACTGGCTACACCTTC. It yields the protein CASSPGQGTGYTF.

V and J are TRBV19 and TRBJ1-2; D possibly corresponds to TRBD1 (6 bases). V gave up 7 bases and J gave up 8 bases, with 29 bases separating them. The CDR3 has 17 amino acids. The germline CDR1 and CDR2 sequences are LNHDA and SQIVND (reference sequence). The CDR3 spells CASTALSGGRWIGGYTF. The CDR3 bases are TGTGCCAGTACCGCTTTAAGCGGGGGGCGATGGATAGGGGGCTACACCTTC.

The chain links TRBV19 to TRBJ1-2, with TRBD1 matching over 7 bases. The CDR3 length is 15 residues. The junction had 12 bases not matched to a gene; V was cut back by 4 bases and J by 7 bases. Looked up from germline, CDR1 is LNHDA and CDR2 is SQIVND (reference sequence). In DNA, the CDR3 is TGTGCCAGTAGTACGACAGGGCCCCAGATTGGTGGCTACACCTTC. This codes for CASSTTGPQIGGYTF.

V and J are TRBV19 and TRBJ1-2, with TRBD1 identical over 7 bases. V trimming: 1 base; J trimming: 7 bases; junction bases outside the gene matches: 9. The CDR3 runs 15 residues. Germline CDR1 is LNHDA and CDR2 is SQIVND (reference sequence). The DNA for the CDR3 is TGTGCCAGTAGTATAGGAGGAGACAGGGTTCCTGGCTACACCTTC. Protein: CASSIGGDRVPGYTF.

V usage is TRBV4-2 and J usage is TRBJ1-4, with D possibly matching TRBD1 (6 bases). This CDR3 has 16 amino acids. Germline CDR1 and CDR2: LGHNA and YNFKEQ. Between the trimmed V and J ends, which lost 1 base and 8 bases, there was a span of 17 bases. The CDR3 is CASSQAIDRRSEKLFF. The CDR3 DNA reads TGTGCCAGCAGCCAAGCCATCGACAGGAGATCCGAAAAACTGTTTTTT.

The gene calls are TRBV19 and TRBJ2-3, with a weak D call TRBD1 (6 bases). This CDR3 spans 13 amino acids. The ends were cut back, 10 bases at V and 0 bases at J, with 11 bases in the middle. CDR1 is LNHDA, CDR2 SQIVND, per germline (reference sequence). The CDR3, as DNA: TGTGCCACCCAGGACAGTAGCACAGATACGCAGTATTTT. Protein product: CATQDSSTDTQYF.

The chain uses TRBV19 and TRBJ2-1; TRBD2 matches 12 bases. This CDR3 has 17 residues. Germline V lookup: CDR1 LNHDA, CDR2 SQIVND (reference sequence). Trimming cost V 5 bases and J 6 bases; bases outside gene matches: 11. CDR3 loop: CASSADRGGLAGNEQFF. The CDR3 DNA reads as TGTGCCAGTAGTGCGGACAGGGGGGGACTAGCGGGCAATGAGCAGTTCTTC.

The chain carries TRBV3-1 (or the pseudogene TRBV3-2) and TRBJ1-1, with 8 bases that match TRBD1. This CDR3 is 13 amino acids long. V trimming: 2 bases; J trimming: 11 bases; junction bases outside the gene matches: 7. CDR1 is LGHDT and CDR2 is YNNKEL in the germline V gene (reference sequence). As DNA, the CDR3 is TGTGCCAGCAGCCAAACCGCGACAGGGGCGGCTTTCTTT. It translates to CASSQTATGAAFF.